The T cell receptor (beta chain) described here comes from a study of shared clonotypes between healthy human individuals. The CDR3 has 15 residues. Per germline, CDR1 KGHSH and CDR2 LQKENI. The V segment lost 1 base and the J segment 4 bases; nucleotides outside the gene matches: 2. As for this clone: In the same sample, other DNA sequences code for this CDR3.

There were no recent acute infections or vaccinations among the donors, who were healthy HIV-negative adults. In the study's own analysis: Junction-only sequences produced by ImmunoSEQ had no quality scores, so filtering differed. Using immunoSEQ multiplex PCR, the repertoire was profiled, and TCRdb retains in-frame clones only, with some absent. V and J calls and clone size are copied from that table; D and trimming were computed from the DNA. The table has under 1,900,000 clones, 98% to 99% seen once. The TCR was taken from a man aged 25 to 45 in good health. The sequenced sample consisted of naive CD4+ T cells sorted from blood. The sample's subset: CD45RA+ positively selected. V and J are TRBV18 and TRBJ2-2, with 8 nucleotides matching TRBD1. Here the CDR3 reads CASSPLTGGTGELFF. The DNA of the CDR3 is TGTGCCAGCTCACCACTTACAGGGGGCACCGGGGAGCTGTTTTTT.